A selection of T cell receptor beta chains follows, all from one sample in a study of neurological immune-mediated disorders. MiXCR, run by TCRdb on the 5' RACE reads, gives a single entry per CDR3 protein. There are tens of thousands of distinct CDR3 sequences in the sample; roughly 2% occur only once, and under 2.5% lies in the top ten. The material sequenced was PBMCs. The origin of the receptors is a woman aged 40 to 50 with multiple sclerosis. Each CDR3 is given with its conserved first and last residue. D genes are given only for firm matches. For some rows the clone size is stated as once, few or many, or as a class when expanded; others skip it.

V	D	J	size	DNA	CDR3
TRBV20-1	TRBD2	TRBJ2-3	many	TGCAGTGCTAGATTCGGAGGCGGGGGGGCAGATACGCAGTATTTT	CSARFGGGGADTQYF
TRBV3-1	NA	TRBJ1-1	many	TGTGCCAGCAGCCAAGCTGTACGCCGGGGGAACACTGAAGCTTTCTTT	CASSQAVRRGNTEAFF
TRBV18	NA	TRBJ2-3	many	TGTGCCAGCTCACCAATCGGGAGTGCAGATACGCAGTATTTT	CASSPIGSADTQYF
TRBV5-1	NA	TRBJ2-7	many	TGCGCCAGCAGTCCCTTGACGGTGGGGGGCTACGAGCAGTACTTC	CASSPLTVGGYEQYF
TRBV5-1	TRBD2	TRBJ2-3	many	TGCGCCAGCAGCTTGTCCCCGGCGGGGGGCCTGACAGATACGCAGTATTTT	CASSLSPAGGLTDTQYF
TRBV7-8	NA	TRBJ1-6	many	TGTGCCAGCAGCTTTAATCGGGGTTCACCCCTCCACTTT	CASSFNRGSPLHF
TRBV5-1	NA	TRBJ2-1	many	TGCGCCAGCACCCCCGTTGGCCCCTCCTACAATGAGCAGTTCTTC	CASTPVGPSYNEQFF
TRBV5-6	NA	TRBJ2-3	many	TGTGCCAGCACCAGTATGACCAGATTCAGCACAGATACGCAGTATTTT	CASTSMTRFSTDTQYF
TRBV7-6	NA	TRBJ2-7	many	TGTGCCAGCAGCCGGCGGACCACAACCATCTACGAGCAGTACTTC	CASSRRTTTIYEQYF
TRBV25-1	NA	TRBJ2-7	many	TGTGCCAGCAGTGAATCAGGACTCGGAGAGCAGTACTTC	CASSESGLGEQYF
TRBV2	TRBD2	TRBJ2-3	many	TGTGCCAGCAGTGAAGAAGGAGTGAGGAGCGGGGGTACGCAGTATTTT	CASSEEGVRSGGTQYF
TRBV5-5	NA	TRBJ2-7	many	TGTGCCAGCAGCTACCTGACGGGCGAGCAGTACTTC	CASSYLTGEQYF
TRBV6-5	NA	TRBJ1-5	many	TGTGCCAGCAGCACCGGGGGCACAAATCAGCCCCAGCATTTT	CASSTGGTNQPQHF
TRBV5-1	NA	TRBJ2-7	many	TGCGCCAGCAGCCCCGGCAGGAACTCCTACGAGCAGTACTTC	CASSPGRNSYEQYF
TRBV7-9	NA	TRBJ1-1	many	TGTGCCAGCAGCTTGGCACAGCTTATGAACACTGAAGCTTTCTTT	CASSLAQLMNTEAFF
TRBV20-1	TRBD1	TRBJ1-2	many	TGCAGTGCTAGTGAAACGACAGGGGGCTCTGGTGGCTACACCTTC	CSASETTGGSGGYTF
TRBV9	TRBD1	TRBJ2-4	many	TGTGCCAGCAGCGTTACAGGGGGTTCTAACATTCAGTACTTC	CASSVTGGSNIQYF
TRBV9	NA	TRBJ1-1	many	TGTGCCAGCAGCGTGACAGCGCTGAACACTGAAGCTTTCTTT	CASSVTALNTEAFF
TRBV5-1	TRBD2	TRBJ2-1	many	TGCGCCAGCAGTTCCGGGACTAGCTTTGCTGAGCAGTTCTTC	CASSSGTSFAEQFF
TRBV20-1	NA	TRBJ1-4	many	TGCAGTGCTCCGGGACATCGTAATGAAAAACTGTTTTTT	CSAPGHRNEKLFF
TRBV20-1	NA	TRBJ2-6	many	TGCAGTGCCGCGAACAGAGCTGGGGCCAACGTCCTGACTTTC	CSAANRAGANVLTF
TRBV3-1	NA	TRBJ2-5	many	TGTGCCAGCAGCCAAGGACTAAGTGGGACCCAGTACTTC	CASSQGLSGTQYF
TRBV19	NA	TRBJ2-3	many	TGTGCCAGTAGTATACACAGCGGCACAGATACGCAGTATTTT	CASSIHSGTDTQYF
TRBV5-1	NA	TRBJ1-4	many	TGCGCCAGCAGCTTGATGTCTGGGATCGAGGAAAAACTGTTTTTT	CASSLMSGIEEKLFF
TRBV20-1	NA	TRBJ2-3	many	TGCAGTCCCCGGACCAACACAGATACGCAGTATTTT	CSPRTNTDTQYF
TRBV24-1	NA	TRBJ2-6	NA	TGTGCCACCCCTCTCCCGGAAGGCTCTGGGGTCAACGTCCTGACTTTC	CATPLPEGSGVNVLTF
TRBV6-5	TRBD1	TRBJ2-7	few	TGTGCCAGCAGCCGCGCTCATTACAGGGGATCGTACGAGCAGTACTTC	CASSRAHYRGSYEQYF
TRBV3-1	NA	TRBJ1-1	many	TGTGCCAGCAGCCCTATGGTCGGACGGGAAGCTTTCTTT	CASSPMVGREAFF
TRBV20-1	TRBD2	TRBJ2-3	few	TGCAGTGCAAGACTAGCGGGGGGCCCGGATACGCAGTATTTT	CSARLAGGPDTQYF
TRBV5-1	NA	TRBJ2-7	many	TGCGCCAGCAGCTTGGAGCCCACAGGGTCGTCTTGGGACGAGCAGTACTTC	CASSLEPTGSSWDEQYF
TRBV5-1	NA	TRBJ1-2	many	TGCGCCAGCACCCCGGACGGGAACTATGGCTACACCTTC	CASTPDGNYGYTF
TRBV10-3	NA	TRBJ1-3	many	TGTGCCATCAGCTCAGGGGTCTCTGGAGACACCATATATTTT	CAISSGVSGDTIYF
TRBV5-1	TRBD1	TRBJ2-7	many	TGCGCCAGCACAGAGACAGGGGGCAAGGACGAGCAGTACTTC	CASTETGGKDEQYF
TRBV29-1	NA	TRBJ2-1	many	TGCAGCGTTGGAAAGCACGATGGTGAGCAGTTCTTC	CSVGKHDGEQFF
TRBV25-1	TRBD1	TRBJ2-7	many	TGTGCCAGCAGTGATAGGGGGACAGGAACCTACGAGCAGTACTTC	CASSDRGTGTYEQYF
TRBV20-1	TRBD1	TRBJ1-6	many	TGCAGTGCTATGGACAGGGGGCAGGCACCCCTCCACTTT	CSAMDRGQAPLHF
TRBV5-1	NA	TRBJ2-7	many	TGCGCCAGCAGCTCGGACAGTCGCGAGCAGTACTTC	CASSSDSREQYF
TRBV20-1	NA	TRBJ2-7	many	TGCAGTGCTACCCGGGACCCCGGGCCGGAGCAGTACTTC	CSATRDPGPEQYF
TRBV7-9	NA	TRBJ1-2	many	TGTGCCAGCAGCTTAGGCCGCGGGAGTGGCTACACCTTC	CASSLGRGSGYTF
TRBV10-3	NA	TRBJ2-1	many	TGTGCCATCAGTATTGAGACGGAGCAGTTCTTC	CAISIETEQFF
TRBV7-8	TRBD1	TRBJ2-1	many	TGTGCCAGCACCCGACAGGGGGATTACAATGAGCAGTTCTTC	CASTRQGDYNEQFF